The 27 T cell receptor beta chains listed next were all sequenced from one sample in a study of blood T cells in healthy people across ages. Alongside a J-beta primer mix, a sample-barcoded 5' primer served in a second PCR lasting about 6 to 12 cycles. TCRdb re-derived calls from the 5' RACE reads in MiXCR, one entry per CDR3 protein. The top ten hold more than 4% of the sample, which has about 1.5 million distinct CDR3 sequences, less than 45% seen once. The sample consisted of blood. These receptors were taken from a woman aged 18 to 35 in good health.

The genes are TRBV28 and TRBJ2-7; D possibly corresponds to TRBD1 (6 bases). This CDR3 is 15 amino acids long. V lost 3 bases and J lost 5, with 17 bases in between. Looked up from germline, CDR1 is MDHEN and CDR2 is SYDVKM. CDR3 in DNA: TGTGCCAGCAGTTTTTTTTGGCAGGGGAACAACGAGCAGTACTTC. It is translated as CASSFFWQGNNEQYF. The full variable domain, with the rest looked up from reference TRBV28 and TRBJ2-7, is DVKVTQSSRYLVKRTGEKVFLECVQDMDHENMFWYRQDPGLGLRLIYFSYDVKMKEKGDIPEGYSVSREKKERFSLILESASTNQTSMYLCASSFFWQGNNEQYFGPGTRLTVT.

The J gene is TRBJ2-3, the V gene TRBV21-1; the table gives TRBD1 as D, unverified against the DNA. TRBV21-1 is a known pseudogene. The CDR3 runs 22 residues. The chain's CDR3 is CASSKELTDCPCLSFSTDTQYF. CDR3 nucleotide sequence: TGTGCCAGCAGCAAAGAGCTAACGGACTGTCCGTGCCTGTCCTTTAGCACAGATACGCAGTATTTT.

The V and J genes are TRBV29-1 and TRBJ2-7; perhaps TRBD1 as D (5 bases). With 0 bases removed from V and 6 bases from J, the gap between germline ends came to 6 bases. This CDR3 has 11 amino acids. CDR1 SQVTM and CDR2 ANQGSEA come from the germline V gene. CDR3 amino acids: CSVEDQGEQYF. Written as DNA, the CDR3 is TGCAGCGTTGAAGATCAGGGCGAGCAGTACTTC.

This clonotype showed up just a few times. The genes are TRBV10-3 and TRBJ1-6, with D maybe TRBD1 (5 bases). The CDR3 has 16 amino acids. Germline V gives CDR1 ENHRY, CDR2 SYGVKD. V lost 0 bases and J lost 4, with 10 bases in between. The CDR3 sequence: CAISESDGGYNSPLHF. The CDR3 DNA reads TGTGCCATCAGTGAGTCCGACGGGGGATATAATTCACCCCTCCACTTT.

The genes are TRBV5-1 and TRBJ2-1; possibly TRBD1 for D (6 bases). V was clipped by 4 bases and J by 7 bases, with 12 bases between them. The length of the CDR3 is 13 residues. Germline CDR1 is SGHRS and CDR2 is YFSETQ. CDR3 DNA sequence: TGCGCCAGCAGCGCCGACAGGTGGAATGAGCAGTTCTTC. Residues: CASSADRWNEQFF.

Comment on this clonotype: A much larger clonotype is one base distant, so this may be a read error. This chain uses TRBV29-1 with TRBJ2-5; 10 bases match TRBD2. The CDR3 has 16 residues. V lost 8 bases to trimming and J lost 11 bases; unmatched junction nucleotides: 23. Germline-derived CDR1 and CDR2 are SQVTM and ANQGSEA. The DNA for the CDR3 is TGCAGCACCAGCCGCGCTAGCGGGAGAGGGTACAATGAGCAGTACTTC. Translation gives CSTSRASGRGYNEQYF. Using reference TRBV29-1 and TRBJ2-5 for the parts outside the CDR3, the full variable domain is SAVISQKPSRDICQRGTSLTIQCQVDSQVTMMFWYRQQPGQSLTLIATANQGSEATYESGFVIDKFPISRPNLTFSTLTVSNMSPEDSSIYLCSTSRASGRGYNEQYFGPGTRLLVL.

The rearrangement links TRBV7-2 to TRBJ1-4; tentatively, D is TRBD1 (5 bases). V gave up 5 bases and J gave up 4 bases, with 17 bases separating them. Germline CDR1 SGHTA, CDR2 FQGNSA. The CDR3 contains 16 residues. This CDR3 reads CASSPIHRQINEKLFF. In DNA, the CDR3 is TGTGCCAGCAGCCCAATCCACCGACAGATTAATGAAAAACTGTTTTTT.

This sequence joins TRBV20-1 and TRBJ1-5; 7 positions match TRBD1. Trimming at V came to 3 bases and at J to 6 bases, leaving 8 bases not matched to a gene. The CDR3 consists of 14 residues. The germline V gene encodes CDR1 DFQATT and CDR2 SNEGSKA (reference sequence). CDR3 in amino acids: CSARGRGEVQPQHF. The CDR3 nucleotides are TGCAGTGCTAGGGGCAGGGGGGAAGTTCAGCCCCAGCATTTT.

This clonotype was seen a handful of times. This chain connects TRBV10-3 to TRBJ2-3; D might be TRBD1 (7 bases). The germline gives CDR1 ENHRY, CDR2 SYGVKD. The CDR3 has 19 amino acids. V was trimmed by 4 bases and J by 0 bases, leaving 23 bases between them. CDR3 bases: TGTGCCATCAGTGGGAGTAGGAAAGCGGAGGGGGCGAGCACAGATACGCAGTATTTT. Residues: CAISGSRKAEGASTDTQYF.

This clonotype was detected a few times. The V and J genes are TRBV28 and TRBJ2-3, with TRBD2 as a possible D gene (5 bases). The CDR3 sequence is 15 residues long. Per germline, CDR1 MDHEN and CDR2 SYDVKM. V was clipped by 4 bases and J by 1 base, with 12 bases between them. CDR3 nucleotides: TGTGCCAGCAGTTCCCCCCAGGAGGGCACAGATACGCAGTATTTT. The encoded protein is CASSSPQEGTDTQYF.

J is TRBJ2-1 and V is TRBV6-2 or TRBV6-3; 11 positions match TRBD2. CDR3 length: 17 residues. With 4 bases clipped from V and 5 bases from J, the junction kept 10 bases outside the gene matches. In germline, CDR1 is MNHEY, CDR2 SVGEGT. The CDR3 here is CASSLLLGLAGHNEQFF. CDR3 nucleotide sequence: TGTGCCAGCAGTTTACTCCTCGGACTAGCGGGCCACAATGAGCAGTTCTTC.

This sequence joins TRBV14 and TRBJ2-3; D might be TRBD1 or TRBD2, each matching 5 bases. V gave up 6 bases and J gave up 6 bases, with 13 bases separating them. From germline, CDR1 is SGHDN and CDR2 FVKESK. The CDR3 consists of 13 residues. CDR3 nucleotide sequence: TGTGCCAGCAGTCCAAGGGGAGTCGATACGCAGTATTTT. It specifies CASSPRGVDTQYF. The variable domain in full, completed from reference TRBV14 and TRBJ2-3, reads EAGVTQFPSHSVIEKGQTVTLRCDPISGHDNLYWYRRVMGKEIKFLLHFVKESKQDESGMPNNRFLAERTGGTYSTLKVQPAELEDSGVYFCASSPRGVDTQYFGPGTRLTVL.

CDR3 nucleotide sequence: TGCAGTGCTAGAGATTTAGAGAGGCTAGCGGGAGATTTCAATGAGCAGTTCTTC. Amino acids: CSARDLERLAGDFNEQFF. This chain joins TRBV20-1 and TRBJ2-1, with 10 bases fitting TRBD2. Unmatched junction bases numbered 14, after V lost 0 bases and J lost 6 bases. The CDR3 totals 18 residues. CDR1 DFQATT and CDR2 SNEGSKA come from the germline V gene (reference sequence).

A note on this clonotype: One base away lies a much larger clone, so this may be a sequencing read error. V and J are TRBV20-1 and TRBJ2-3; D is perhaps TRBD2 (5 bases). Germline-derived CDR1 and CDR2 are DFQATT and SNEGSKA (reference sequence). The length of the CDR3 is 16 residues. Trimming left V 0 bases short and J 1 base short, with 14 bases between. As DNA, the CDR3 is TGCAGTGCTAGAGATAGTCTAGCACATCGCACAGATACGCAGTATTTT. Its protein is CSARDSLAHRTDTQYF.

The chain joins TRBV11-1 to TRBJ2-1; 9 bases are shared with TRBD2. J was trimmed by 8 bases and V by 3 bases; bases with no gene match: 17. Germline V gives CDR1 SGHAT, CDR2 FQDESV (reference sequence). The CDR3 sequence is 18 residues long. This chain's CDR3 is CASSFPPSGMIHSDEQFF. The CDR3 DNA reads TGTGCCAGCAGCTTCCCACCTAGCGGGATGATTCACTCGGATGAGCAGTTCTTC.

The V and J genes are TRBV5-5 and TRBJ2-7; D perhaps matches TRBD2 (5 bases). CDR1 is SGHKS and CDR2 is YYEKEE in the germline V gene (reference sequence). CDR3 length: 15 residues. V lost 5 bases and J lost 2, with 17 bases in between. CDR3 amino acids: CASRSLESGTYEQYF. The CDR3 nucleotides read TGTGCCAGCAGGTCATTGGAGTCCGGGACCTACGAGCAGTACTTC. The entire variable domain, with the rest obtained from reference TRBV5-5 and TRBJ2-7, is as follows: DAGVTQSPTHLIKTRGQQVTLRCSPISGHKSVSWYQQVLGQGPQFIFQYYEKEERGRGNFPDRFSARQFPNYSSELNVNALLLGDSALYLCASRSLESGTYEQYFGPGTRLTVT.

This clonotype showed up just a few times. The CDR3 coding sequence is TGCGCCAGCAGCTTGGCCCCAGGCTTTGCCAATGAGCAGTTCTTC. Translating it yields CASSLAPGFANEQFF. The chain has TRBV5-1 and TRBJ2-1; D is unclear. Germline V gives CDR1 SGHRS, CDR2 YFSETQ. The CDR3 is made up of 15 amino acids. V shed 0 bases and J shed 6 bases, with 13 bases lying between them. The whole variable domain, filled in from reference TRBV5-1 and TRBJ2-1, reads KAGVTQTPRYLIKTRGQQVTLSCSPISGHRSVSWYQQTPGQGLQFLFEYFSETQRNKGNFPGRFSGRQFSNSRSEMNVSTLELGDSALYLCASSLAPGFANEQFFGPGTRLTVL.

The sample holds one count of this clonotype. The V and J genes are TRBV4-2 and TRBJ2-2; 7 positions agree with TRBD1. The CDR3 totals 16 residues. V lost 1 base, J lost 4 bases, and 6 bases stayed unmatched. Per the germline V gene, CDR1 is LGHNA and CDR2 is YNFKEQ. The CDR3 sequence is CASSQVTGTGTGELFF. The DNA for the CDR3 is TGTGCCAGCAGCCAAGTGACAGGGACGGGCACCGGGGAGCTGTTTTTT.

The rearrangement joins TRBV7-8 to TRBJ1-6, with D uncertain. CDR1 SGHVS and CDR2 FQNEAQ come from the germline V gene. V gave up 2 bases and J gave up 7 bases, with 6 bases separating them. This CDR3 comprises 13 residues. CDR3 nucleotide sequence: TGTGCCAGCAGCTTATGGGAGAATTCACCCCTCCACTTT. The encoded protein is CASSLWENSPLHF.

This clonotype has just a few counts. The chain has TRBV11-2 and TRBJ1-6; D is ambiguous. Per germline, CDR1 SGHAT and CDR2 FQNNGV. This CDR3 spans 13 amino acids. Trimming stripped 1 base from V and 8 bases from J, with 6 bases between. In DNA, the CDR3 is TGTGCCAGCAGCTTAGGTGCCGATTCACCCCTCCACTTT. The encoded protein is CASSLGADSPLHF.

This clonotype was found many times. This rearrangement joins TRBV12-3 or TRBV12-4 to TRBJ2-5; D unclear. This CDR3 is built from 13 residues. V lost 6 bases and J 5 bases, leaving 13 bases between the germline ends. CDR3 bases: TGTGCCAGCAGCTTGGACCTGGGTGAGACCCAGTACTTC. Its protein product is CASSLDLGETQYF.

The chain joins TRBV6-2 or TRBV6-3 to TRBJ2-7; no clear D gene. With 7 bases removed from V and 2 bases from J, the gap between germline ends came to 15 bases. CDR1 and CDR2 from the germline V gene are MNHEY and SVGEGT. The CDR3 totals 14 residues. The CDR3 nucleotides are TGTGCCAGCATACAGTCTAGATGGGCCTACGAGCAGTACTTC. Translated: CASIQSRWAYEQYF.

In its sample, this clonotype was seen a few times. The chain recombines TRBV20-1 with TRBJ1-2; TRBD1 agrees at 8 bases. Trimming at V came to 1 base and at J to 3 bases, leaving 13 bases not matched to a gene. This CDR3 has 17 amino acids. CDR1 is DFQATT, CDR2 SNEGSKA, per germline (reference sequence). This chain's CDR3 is CSARGDLQGVRDYGYTF. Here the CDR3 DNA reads TGCAGTGCTAGAGGAGATCTACAGGGGGTTCGGGACTATGGCTACACCTTC.

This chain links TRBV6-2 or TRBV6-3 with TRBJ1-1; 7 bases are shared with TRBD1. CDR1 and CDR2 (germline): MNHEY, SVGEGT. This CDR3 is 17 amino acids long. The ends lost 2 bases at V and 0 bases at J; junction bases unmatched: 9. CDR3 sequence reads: CASSYGQGGRLNTEAFF. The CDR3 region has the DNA TGTGCCAGCAGTTACGGGCAGGGGGGCCGTCTGAACACTGAAGCTTTCTTT.

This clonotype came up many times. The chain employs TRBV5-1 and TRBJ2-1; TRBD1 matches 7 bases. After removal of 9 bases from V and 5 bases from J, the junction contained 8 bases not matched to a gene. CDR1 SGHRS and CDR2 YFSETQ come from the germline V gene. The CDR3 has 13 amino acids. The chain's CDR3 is CATQQGSDNEQFF. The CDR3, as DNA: TGCGCCACCCAACAGGGGTCCGACAATGAGCAGTTCTTC.

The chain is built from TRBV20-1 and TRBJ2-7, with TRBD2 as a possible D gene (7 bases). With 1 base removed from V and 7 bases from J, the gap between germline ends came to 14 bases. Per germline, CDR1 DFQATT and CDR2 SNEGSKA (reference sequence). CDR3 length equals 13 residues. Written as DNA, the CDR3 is TGCAGTGCTAGAGTGGGGGGGCTAGAGGAGCAGTACTTC. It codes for CSARVGGLEEQYF.

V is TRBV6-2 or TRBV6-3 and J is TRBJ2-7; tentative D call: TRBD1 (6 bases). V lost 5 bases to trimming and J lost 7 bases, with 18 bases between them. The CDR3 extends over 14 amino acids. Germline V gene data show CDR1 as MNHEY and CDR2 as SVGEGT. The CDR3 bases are TGTGCCAGCAGTCAGGGGACGTACACGGGGGAGCAGTACTTC. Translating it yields CASSQGTYTGEQYF.